Sequencing of this T cell receptor beta chain was carried out in a study of T cells expressing NK-cell markers. Findings of the study overall: Clarity on HCMV specificity was lacking for the expanded NKG2C+ T cell clones.

For this clonotype: Its antigen is unknown.

Germline V CDR1 and CDR2: SGHKS, YYEKEE (reference sequence). This CDR3 region has 15 residues. TCRdb processed the 5' RACE reads again and assigns one entry to each CDR3 protein, with no DNA. This specimen shows 150,000 or so distinct CDR3 sequences; the ten leading clones hold about 18%. The rearrangement links TRBV5-5 to TRBJ1-5. The sample comprised blood T cells: a sorted CD56 or NKG2C T cell subset, CD4+ or CD8+ T cells, or bulk PBMC T cells (not recorded which). The source is a woman aged 18 to 69 in good health. CDR3 sequence: CASSFGHEQGQPQHF.